The 15 T cell receptor beta chains reported below all come from one sample, sequenced in a study of shared clonotypes between healthy human individuals. Some clones are missing from TCRdb's copy, which holds only in-frame ones; the method was immunoSEQ multiplex PCR. The data show around 2.1 million clones, with around 95% seen just once and around 0.13% held by the top ten. Material for sequencing was naive CD4+ T cells sorted from blood. Noted subset: CD45RA+ positively selected. Receptors originate from a man aged 18 to 30 in good health.

This chain joins TRBV18 and TRBJ1-1; D may be TRBD1 (6 bases). CDR1 is KGHSH, CDR2 LQKENI, per germline. The V gene lost 3 bases and the J gene lost 4 bases, with 12 bases spanning the gap. CDR3 size: 14 residues. CDR3 coding DNA: TGTGCCAGCTCACCGGGCAGGGGTAGCACTGAAGCTTTCTTT. Translated, it gives CASSPGRGSTEAFF.

The V gene is TRBV7-9, the J gene TRBJ2-5; no firm D call. Germline-derived CDR1 and CDR2 are SEHNR and FQNEAQ (reference sequence). V lost 8 bases, J lost 2 bases, and 12 bases lay in between. The CDR3 is 13 residues long. This CDR3 reads CASERAIQETQYF. For the CDR3, the DNA is TGTGCCAGCGAACGGGCCATACAAGAGACCCAGTACTTC.

This chain links TRBV18 with TRBJ1-2, with D possibly matching TRBD1 (6 bases). CDR1 and CDR2 from the germline V gene are KGHSH and LQKENI. This CDR3 contains 14 residues. The V and J ends lost 0 bases and 4 bases respectively, with 9 bases between them. The CDR3, as DNA: TGTGCCAGCTCACCACCGCACAGGGTCTATGGCTACACCTTC. As protein: CASSPPHRVYGYTF.

A note on this clone: The same CDR3 also results from other DNA sequences found in this sample. The chain is built from TRBV5-4 and TRBJ2-2, with TRBD2 identical over 8 bases. With V trimmed by 5 bases and J by 5 bases, 8 bases remained unmatched. The CDR3 spans 15 residues. Germline assignment: CDR1 SGHNT and CDR2 YYREEE (reference sequence). The CDR3 here is CASSPTSGATGELFF. CDR3 nucleotide sequence: TGTGCCAGCAGTCCTACTAGCGGTGCGACCGGGGAGCTGTTTTTT.

The chain carries TRBV14 and TRBJ2-1; D remains unclear. This CDR3 is built from 14 residues. V was shortened by 4 bases and J by 4 bases, with 11 bases between the two germline ends. Germline V gives CDR1 SGHDN, CDR2 FVKESK. The CDR3 sequence is CASSPKTTYNEQFF. Written as DNA, the CDR3 is TGTGCCAGCAGCCCTAAAACGACTTACAATGAGCAGTTCTTC.

J is TRBJ2-1 and V is TRBV4-2; TRBD2 matches 8 bases. Per the germline V gene, CDR1 is LGHNA and CDR2 is YNFKEQ. This CDR3 is built from 17 residues. The J segment lost 4 bases and the V segment lost 1 base, leaving 9 bases of the junction unmatched. The CDR3 protein is CASSQVGSGGSYNEQFF. For the CDR3, the DNA is TGTGCCAGCAGCCAAGTAGGGAGCGGGGGAAGTTACAATGAGCAGTTCTTC.

The V call is TRBV6-5, the J call TRBJ1-2; D might be TRBD1 (5 bases). This CDR3 is 13 amino acids long. Deletions cut 8 bases from V and 0 bases from J, with 10 bases between. Germline CDR1 MNHEY, CDR2 SVGAGI. This CDR3 is CASGPGPNYGYTF. CDR3 DNA: TGTGCCAGCGGCCCGGGACCTAACTATGGCTACACCTTC.

The rearrangement joins TRBV7-8 to TRBJ2-5; either TRBD1 or TRBD2 may supply D (6 bases each). V shed 4 bases and J shed 5 bases, with 20 bases lying between them. CDR3 length: 16 amino acids. CDR1 SGHVS and CDR2 FQNEAQ come from the germline V gene. The CDR3 region is CASSSGGGLHWETQYF. The CDR3 region has the DNA TGTGCCAGCAGCTCTGGTGGGGGGCTCCATTGGGAGACCCAGTACTTC. Full variable domain (rest looked up from reference TRBV7-8 and TRBJ2-5): GAGVSQSPRYKVAKRGQDVALRCDPISGHVSLFWYQQALGQGPEFLTYFQNEAQLDKSGLPSDRFFAERPEGSVSTLKIQRTQQEDSAVYLCASSSGGGLHWETQYFGPGTRLLVL.

This rearrangement joins TRBV9 to TRBJ2-1, with TRBD1 identical over 7 bases. Trimming removed 4 bases from V and 4 bases from J; junction bases left unmatched: 5. This CDR3 has 14 residues. Germline values: CDR1 SGDLS, CDR2 YYNGEE. The CDR3 here is CASSPRTGYNEQFF. In DNA form, the CDR3 reads TGTGCCAGCAGCCCCCGGACAGGATACAATGAGCAGTTCTTC.

The chain is built from TRBV7-2 and TRBJ2-3; the match to TRBD2 covers 13 bases. Trimming at V came to 1 base and at J to 2 bases, leaving 3 bases not matched to a gene. The length of the CDR3 is 17 residues. Germline CDR1 is SGHTA and CDR2 is FQGNSA. CDR3 in amino acids: CASSLVGTSGTTDTQYF. The CDR3 DNA reads as TGTGCCAGCAGCTTAGTGGGGACTAGCGGGACCACAGATACGCAGTATTTT.

This clone was picked up one time. This chain uses TRBV7-9 with TRBJ2-1, with TRBD1 identical over 7 bases. The J segment lost 13 bases and the V segment lost 1 base, leaving 13 bases of the junction unmatched. The CDR3 contains 15 residues. Germline loops: CDR1 SEHNR, CDR2 FQNEAQ (reference sequence). The DNA of the CDR3 is TGTGCCAGCAGCTTAGAGGGCCGGGACAGCGCTATCCAGTTCTTC. This translates into CASSLEGRDSAIQFF.

This clone was picked up a small number of times. The chain links TRBV19 to TRBJ2-7, with a tentative D call TRBD1 (5 bases). The germline V and J ends were trimmed by 3 bases and 4 bases, with 16 bases remaining between them. Germline-derived CDR1 and CDR2 are LNHDA and SQIVND (reference sequence). There are 15 residues in the CDR3. This CDR3 reads CASSMADMASYEQYF. The CDR3 nucleotides read TGTGCCAGTAGTATGGCGGACATGGCCTCATACGAGCAGTACTTC.

V and J are TRBV6-5 and TRBJ1-3, with a weak D call TRBD1 (6 bases). The length of the CDR3 is 16 residues. The V and J ends lost 2 bases and 0 bases respectively, with 11 bases between them. Germline CDR1 is MNHEY and CDR2 is SVGAGI. In nucleotides, the CDR3 is TGTGCCAGCAGTTACCCGGACAGATACTCTGGAAACACCATATATTTT. Translation: CASSYPDRYSGNTIYF.

The chain carries TRBV5-4 and TRBJ2-4, with 11 nucleotides matching TRBD2. With 0 bases clipped from V and 2 bases from J, the junction kept 13 bases outside the gene matches. Germline values: CDR1 SGHNT, CDR2 YYREEE (reference sequence). The CDR3 contains 20 residues. CDR3 DNA sequence: TGTGCCAGCAGCTTGGAGGCTAGCGGGGGGTCCAAGGGAACCAAAAACATTCAGTACTTC. Protein product: CASSLEASGGSKGTKNIQYF.

The chain links TRBV6-5 to TRBJ2-1; 9 nucleotides match TRBD1. Germline lookup yields CDR1 MNHEY and CDR2 SVGAGI. There are 14 residues in the CDR3. V trimming: 6 bases; J trimming: 4 bases; junction bases outside the gene matches: 4. The CDR3 sequence: CASRQGAQYNEQFF. Here the CDR3 DNA reads TGTGCCAGCAGACAGGGGGCCCAGTACAATGAGCAGTTCTTC.